These T cell receptor beta chains were read from a single sample in a study of T cells in Graves' hyperthyroidism and ophthalmopathy. In TCRdb, the multiplex PCR reads were re-called with MiXCR into one record per CDR3 protein. The sample gives around 490,000 distinct CDR3 sequences, around 20% of which show up once; about 50% is in the top ten. Material for sequencing was blood. All receptors come from a man aged 35-49 years with Graves' ophthalmopathy. Each CDR3 is given with its conserved first and last residue.

TRBV13	TRBJ2-2	CASSFDLRSNRGGTGELFF
TRBV5-1	TRBJ2-7	CASSLSWESGYEQYF
TRBV6-1	TRBJ1-2	CASSDGGAKGYTF
TRBV20-1	TRBJ2-5	CSASLLGQETQYF
TRBV28	TRBJ2-2	CASSFLGGSRGNTGELFF
TRBV20-1	TRBJ2-1	CSARRPRVYNEQFF
TRBV7-8	TRBJ2-1	CASSLGRAGGPNEQFF
TRBV29-1	TRBJ1-1	CSVEDRQWGGFTEAFF
TRBV7-2	TRBJ2-1	CASSLVASGRYNEQFF
TRBV5-8	TRBJ1-2	CASSLSYTF
TRBV20-1	TRBJ2-1	CSARAPSGVNNEQFF
TRBV12-3/TRBV12-4	TRBJ2-2	CASSFTGGGAGELFF
TRBV7-8	TRBJ1-3	CASSLATGTAYGNTIYF
TRBV7-6	TRBJ1-1	CASSGTMNTEAFF
TRBV19	TRBJ2-2	CASSIRSASGVSTGELFF
TRBV7-8	TRBJ1-2	CASSLEGLGYGYTF
TRBV5-6	TRBJ2-2	CASSLLFSNTGELFF
TRBV15	TRBJ1-5	CATSTVTTSNQPQHF
TRBV19	TRBJ2-1	CASSMTLGRSYNEQFF
TRBV4-1	TRBJ1-1	CASSQDPRDRWNTEAFF
TRBV27	TRBJ1-1	CASSPDRVLPQAFF
TRBV3-1	TRBJ2-7	CASSQQLAYEQYF
TRBV28	TRBJ1-1	CASSTDRRRNTEAFF
TRBV5-8	TRBJ2-5	CASSLGGQGPKETQYF
TRBV7-3	TRBJ2-1	CASSLMAGKTNEQFF
TRBV28	TRBJ2-7	CASRLAGEANEQYF
TRBV13	TRBJ2-2	CASTRSTGELFF
TRBV30	TRBJ2-3	CAWRRRGYADTQYF
TRBV5-1	TRBJ1-4	CASSFGAGNEKLFF
TRBV27	TRBJ1-1	CATGLSAKTEAFF
TRBV5-1	TRBJ2-2	CASSTGSWGTGELFF
TRBV6-1	TRBJ2-3	CASSLGWGSTDTQYF
TRBV27	TRBJ2-2	CASSLSGYGNTGELFF
TRBV27	TRBJ2-1	CASSLAGTYNEQFF